This TCR beta chain was identified during a study of blood T cell repertoires in COVID-19. Turning to the study itself: From T cells, B-cell-depleted T cells, or PBMCs came the material, which was cDNA or gDNA.

Seattle participants joined during active infection and were tracked over time. Source study methods: Researchers report that nucleated cell counts were estimated from reference gene primer amplification. Clones were read by immunoSEQ multiplex PCR, and TCRdb kept only the in-frame ones, dropping some. The V and J calls and the clone size are those of that table, but D and trimming were determined from the DNA. The sample records roughly 250,000 clones, 75% to 95% being singletons. CDR3 size: 16 residues. CDR1 ENHRY and CDR2 SYGVKD come from the germline V gene. With 3 bases clipped from V and 3 bases from J, the junction kept 4 bases outside the gene matches.

Sequencing used peripheral blood. This TCR was sampled from a person between 18 and 35 years old with COVID-19, enrolled during active disease. The chain employs TRBV10-3 and TRBJ2-7; 14 bases agree with TRBD2. The CDR3 DNA is TGTGCCATCAGTGACCCGGGACTAGCGGGAGTCTACGAGCAGTACTTC. This encodes CAISDPGLAGVYEQYF.